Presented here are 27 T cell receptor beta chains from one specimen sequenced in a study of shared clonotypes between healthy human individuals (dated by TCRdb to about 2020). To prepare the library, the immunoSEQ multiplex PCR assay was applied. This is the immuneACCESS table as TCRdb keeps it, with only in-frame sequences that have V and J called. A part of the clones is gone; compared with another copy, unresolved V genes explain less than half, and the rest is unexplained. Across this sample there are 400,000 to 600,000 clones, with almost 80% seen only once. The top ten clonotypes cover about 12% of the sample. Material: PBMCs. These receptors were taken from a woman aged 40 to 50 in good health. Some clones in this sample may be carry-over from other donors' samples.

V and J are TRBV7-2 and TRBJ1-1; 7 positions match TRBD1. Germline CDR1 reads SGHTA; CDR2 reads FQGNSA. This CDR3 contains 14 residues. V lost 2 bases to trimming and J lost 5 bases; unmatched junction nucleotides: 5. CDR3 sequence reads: CASSLIQGHTEAFF. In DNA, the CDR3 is TGTGCCAGCAGCTTAATACAGGGGCATACTGAAGCTTTCTTT.

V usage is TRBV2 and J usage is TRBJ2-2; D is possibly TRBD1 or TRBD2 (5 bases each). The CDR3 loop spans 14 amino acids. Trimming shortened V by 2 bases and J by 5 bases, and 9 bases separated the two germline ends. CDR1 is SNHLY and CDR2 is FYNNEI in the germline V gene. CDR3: CASSELWGTGELFF. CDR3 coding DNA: TGTGCCAGCAGTGAACTTTGGGGGACCGGGGAGCTGTTTTTT.

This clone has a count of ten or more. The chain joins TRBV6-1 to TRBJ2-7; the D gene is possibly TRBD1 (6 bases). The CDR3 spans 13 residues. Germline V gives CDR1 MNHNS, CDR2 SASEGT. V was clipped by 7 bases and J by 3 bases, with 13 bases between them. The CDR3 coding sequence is TGTGCCAGCAACCTAGACAGGATCTACGAGCAGTACTTC. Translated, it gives CASNLDRIYEQYF.

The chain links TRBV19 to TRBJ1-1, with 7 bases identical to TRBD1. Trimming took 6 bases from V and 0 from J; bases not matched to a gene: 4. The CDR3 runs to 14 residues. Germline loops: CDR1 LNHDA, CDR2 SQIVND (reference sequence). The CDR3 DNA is TGTGCCAGTAGACGACAGGGTCTGAACACTGAAGCTTTCTTT. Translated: CASRRQGLNTEAFF.

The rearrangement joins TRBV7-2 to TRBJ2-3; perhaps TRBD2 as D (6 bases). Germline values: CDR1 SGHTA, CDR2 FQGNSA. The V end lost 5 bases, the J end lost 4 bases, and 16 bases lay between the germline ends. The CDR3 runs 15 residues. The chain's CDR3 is CASSPAGGLADTQYF. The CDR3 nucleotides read TGTGCCAGCAGCCCCGCCGGAGGGCTGGCAGATACGCAGTATTTT.

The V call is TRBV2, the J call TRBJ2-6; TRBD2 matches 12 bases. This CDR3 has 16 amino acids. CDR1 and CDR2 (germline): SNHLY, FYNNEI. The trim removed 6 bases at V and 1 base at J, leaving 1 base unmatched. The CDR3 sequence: CASRTSGSSGANVLTF. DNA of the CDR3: TGTGCCAGCAGGACTAGCGGGAGTTCTGGGGCCAACGTCCTGACTTTC.

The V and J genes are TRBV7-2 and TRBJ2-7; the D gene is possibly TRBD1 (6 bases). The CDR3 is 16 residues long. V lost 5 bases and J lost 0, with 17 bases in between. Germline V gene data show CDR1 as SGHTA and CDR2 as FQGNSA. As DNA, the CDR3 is TGTGCCAGCAGCCCAACCCGGGACACCAGCTCCTACGAGCAGTACTTC. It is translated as CASSPTRDTSSYEQYF.

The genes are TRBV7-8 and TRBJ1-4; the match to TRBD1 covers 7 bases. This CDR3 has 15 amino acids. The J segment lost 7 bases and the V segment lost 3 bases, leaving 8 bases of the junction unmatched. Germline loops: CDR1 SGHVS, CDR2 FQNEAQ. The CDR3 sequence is CASSLEGGAGEKLFF. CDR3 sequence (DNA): TGTGCCAGCAGCTTGGAAGGGGGCGCGGGTGAAAAACTGTTTTTT.

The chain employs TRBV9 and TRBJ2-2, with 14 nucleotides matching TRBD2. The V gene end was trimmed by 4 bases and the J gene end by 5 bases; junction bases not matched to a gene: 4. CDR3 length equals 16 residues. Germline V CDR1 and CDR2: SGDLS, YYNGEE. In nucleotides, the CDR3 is TGTGCCAGCAGCTCGCGGACTAGCGGGGGGACCGGGGAGCTGTTTTTT. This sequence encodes CASSSRTSGGTGELFF.

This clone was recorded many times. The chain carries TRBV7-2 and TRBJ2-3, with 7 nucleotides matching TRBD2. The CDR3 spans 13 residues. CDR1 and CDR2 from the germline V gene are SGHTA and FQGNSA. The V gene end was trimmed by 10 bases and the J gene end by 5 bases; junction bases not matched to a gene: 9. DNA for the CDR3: TGTGCCACGGGGGTAGGGAGGGGAGATACGCAGTATTTT. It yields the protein CATGVGRGDTQYF.

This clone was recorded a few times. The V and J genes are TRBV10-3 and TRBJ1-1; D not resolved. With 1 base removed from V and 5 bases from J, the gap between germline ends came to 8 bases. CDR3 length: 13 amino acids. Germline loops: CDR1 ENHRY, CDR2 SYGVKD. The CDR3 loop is CAISEFGETEAFF. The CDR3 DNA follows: TGTGCCATCAGTGAGTTTGGCGAGACTGAAGCTTTCTTT.

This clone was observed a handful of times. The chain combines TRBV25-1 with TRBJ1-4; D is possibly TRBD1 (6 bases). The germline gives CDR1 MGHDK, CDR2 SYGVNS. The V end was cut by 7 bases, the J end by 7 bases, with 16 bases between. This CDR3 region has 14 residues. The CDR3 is CASTPPGAGEKLFF. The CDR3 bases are TGTGCCAGCACCCCGCCGGGGGCTGGTGAAAAACTGTTTTTT.

The CDR3 DNA sequence: TGTGCCAGCAGCCCTTTGGACAGACCCCTCGAGCAGTACTTC. It encodes CASSPLDRPLEQYF. The V call is TRBV7-9, the J call TRBJ2-7; D possibly corresponds to TRBD1 (6 bases). The V end was cut by 5 bases, the J end by 6 bases, with 17 bases between. CDR1 and CDR2 from the germline V gene are SEHNR and FQNEAQ (reference sequence). The CDR3 contains 14 residues. Variable domain in full (rest from reference TRBV7-9 and TRBJ2-7): DTGVSQNPRHKITKRGQNVTFRCDPISEHNRLYWYRQTLGQGPEFLTYFQNEAQLEKSRLLSDRFSAERPKGSFSTLEIQRTEQGDSAMYLCASSPLDRPLEQYFGPGTRLTVT.

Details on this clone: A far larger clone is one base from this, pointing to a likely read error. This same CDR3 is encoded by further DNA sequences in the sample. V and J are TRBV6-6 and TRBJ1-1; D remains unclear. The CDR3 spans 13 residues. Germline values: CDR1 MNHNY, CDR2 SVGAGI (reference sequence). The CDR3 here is CASNPAGNTEAFF. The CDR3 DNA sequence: TGTGCCAGCAACCCTGCAGGAAACACTGAAGCCTTCTTT.

CDR3 nucleotides: TGTGCCAGCAGTTACCTGCGGAACCAAGAGACCCAGTACTTC. This translates into CASSYLRNQETQYF. The V and J genes are TRBV6-5 and TRBJ2-5, with D unclear. The CDR3 consists of 14 residues. Germline CDR1 MNHEY, CDR2 SVGAGI. V shed 2 bases and J shed 0 bases, with 7 bases lying between them.

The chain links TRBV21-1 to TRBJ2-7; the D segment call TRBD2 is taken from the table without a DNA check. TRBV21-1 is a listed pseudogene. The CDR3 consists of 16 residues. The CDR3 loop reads CASSNLPSGLPYEQYF. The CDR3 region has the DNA TGTGCCAGCAGCAATTTACCTAGCGGGCTTCCCTACGAGCAGTACTTC.

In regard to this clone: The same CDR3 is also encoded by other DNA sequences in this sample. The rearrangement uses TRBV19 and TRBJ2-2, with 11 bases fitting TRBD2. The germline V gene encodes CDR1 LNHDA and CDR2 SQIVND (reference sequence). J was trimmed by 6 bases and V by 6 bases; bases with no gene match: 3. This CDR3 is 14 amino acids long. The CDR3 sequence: CASRLAGAAGELFF. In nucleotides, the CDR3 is TGTGCCAGTAGACTAGCGGGAGCGGCCGGGGAGCTGTTTTTT.

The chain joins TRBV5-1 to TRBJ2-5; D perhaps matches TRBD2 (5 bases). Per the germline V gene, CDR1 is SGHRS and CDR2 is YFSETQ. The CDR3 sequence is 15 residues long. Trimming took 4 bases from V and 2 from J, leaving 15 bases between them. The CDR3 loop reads CASSRAETQQETQYF. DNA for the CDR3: TGCGCCAGCAGCCGAGCGGAGACGCAGCAAGAGACCCAGTACTTC.

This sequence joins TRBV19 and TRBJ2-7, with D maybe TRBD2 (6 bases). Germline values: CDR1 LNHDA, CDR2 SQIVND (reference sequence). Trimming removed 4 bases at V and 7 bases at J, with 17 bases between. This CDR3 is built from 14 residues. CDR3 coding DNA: TGTGCCAGTAGTACCCTCCTTAAGGGGAGGGAGCAGTACTTC. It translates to CASSTLLKGREQYF.

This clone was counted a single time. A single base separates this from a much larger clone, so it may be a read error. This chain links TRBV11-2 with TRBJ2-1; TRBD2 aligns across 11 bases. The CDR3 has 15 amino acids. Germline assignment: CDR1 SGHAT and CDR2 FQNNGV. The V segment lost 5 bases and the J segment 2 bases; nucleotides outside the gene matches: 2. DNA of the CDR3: TGTGCCAGCAGCCTGGGACTAGCGGCCTACAATGAGCAGTTCTTC. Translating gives CASSLGLAAYNEQFF. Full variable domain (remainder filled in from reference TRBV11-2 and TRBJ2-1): EAGVAQSPRYKIIEKRQSVAFWCNPISGHATLYWYQQILGQGPKLLIQFQNNGVVDDSQLPKDRFSAERLKGVDSTLKIQPAKLEDSAVYLCASSLGLAAYNEQFFGPGTRLTVL.

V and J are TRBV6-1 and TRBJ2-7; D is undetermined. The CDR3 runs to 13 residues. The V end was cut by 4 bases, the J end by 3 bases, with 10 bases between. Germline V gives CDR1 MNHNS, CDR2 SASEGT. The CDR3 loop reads CASSVGRRYEQYF. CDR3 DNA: TGTGCCAGCAGTGTAGGCAGACGCTACGAGCAGTACTTC.

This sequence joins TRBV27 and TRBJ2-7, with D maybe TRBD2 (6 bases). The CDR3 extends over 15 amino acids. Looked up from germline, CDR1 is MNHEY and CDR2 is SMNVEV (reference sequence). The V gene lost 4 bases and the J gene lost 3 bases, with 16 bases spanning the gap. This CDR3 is CASSSKWTTSYEQYF. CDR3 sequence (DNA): TGTGCCAGCAGTTCGAAATGGACTACCAGCTACGAGCAGTACTTC.

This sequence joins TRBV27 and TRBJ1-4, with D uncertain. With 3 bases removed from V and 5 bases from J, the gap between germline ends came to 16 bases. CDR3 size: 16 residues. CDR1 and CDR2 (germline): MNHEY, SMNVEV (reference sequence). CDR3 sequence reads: CASSLSTDAENEKLFF. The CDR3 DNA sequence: TGTGCCAGCAGTTTGAGCACAGATGCTGAAAATGAAAAACTGTTTTTT.

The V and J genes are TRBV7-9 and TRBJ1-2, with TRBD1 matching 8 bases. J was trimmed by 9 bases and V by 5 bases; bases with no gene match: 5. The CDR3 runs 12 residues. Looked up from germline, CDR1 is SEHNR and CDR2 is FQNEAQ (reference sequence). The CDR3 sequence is CASSPGQGSYTF. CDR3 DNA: TGTGCCAGCAGCCCCGGACAGGGTAGCTACACCTTC.

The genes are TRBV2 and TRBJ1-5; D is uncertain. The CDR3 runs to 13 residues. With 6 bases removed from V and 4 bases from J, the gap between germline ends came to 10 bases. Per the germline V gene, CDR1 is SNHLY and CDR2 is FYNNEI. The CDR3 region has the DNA TGTGCCAGCAGGGTTCAGGCTAATCAGCCCCAGCATTTT. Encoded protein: CASRVQANQPQHF.

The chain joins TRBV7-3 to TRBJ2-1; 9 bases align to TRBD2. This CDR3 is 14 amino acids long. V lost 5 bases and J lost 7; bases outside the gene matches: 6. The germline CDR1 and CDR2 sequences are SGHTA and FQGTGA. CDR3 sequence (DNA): TGTGCCAGCAGCCCTAGCGGGATGGGGAATGAGCAGTTCTTC. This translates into CASSPSGMGNEQFF.

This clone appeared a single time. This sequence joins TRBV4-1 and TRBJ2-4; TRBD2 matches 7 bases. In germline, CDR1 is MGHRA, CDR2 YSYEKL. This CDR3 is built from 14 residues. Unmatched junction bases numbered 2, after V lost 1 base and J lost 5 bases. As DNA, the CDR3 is TGCGCCAGCAGCCAAGGACTAGCAGAAAACATTCAGTACTTC. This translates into CASSQGLAENIQYF.